This TCR beta chain was sequenced in a study of blood T cell repertoires in COVID-19. Study overall: Specimens from acute and convalescent COVID-19 originated in the United States, Italy and Spain.

Using immunoSEQ multiplex PCR, the repertoire was profiled, and TCRdb retains in-frame clones only, with some absent. Of about 230,000 clones listed, under 90% were seen once; the top ten hold 3.5% to 4%. The clonotype comes from a woman younger than 45 with acute COVID-19. Sequenced material: PBMCs or T cells enriched from blood (not recorded which).

CDR3 in amino acids: CASSLKTGVEQYF. The CDR3 nucleotides read TGTGCCAGCAGCTTGAAAACAGGGGTTGAGCAGTACTTC. V gene TRBV7-2 combines with J gene TRBJ2-7; 7 bases are shared with TRBD1. Germline CDR1 is SGHTA and CDR2 is FQGNSA. The CDR3 length is 13 residues. Trimming removed 3 bases from V and 7 bases from J; junction bases left unmatched: 6.